The 2 T cell receptor beta chains below were found in one sample sequenced in a study of CD8 T cells in Susac syndrome. cDNA came from around 0.54 to 1 ug RNA primed by random hexamers. One entry per CDR3 protein results from TCRdb running MiXCR on the immunoSEQ multiplex PCR reads. The sample lists roughly 100,000 distinct CDR3 sequences, approximately 94% occurring once. The sample consisted of CD8+ T cells from PBMCs. Receptors originate from a human donor with Susac syndrome.

The chain combines TRBV6-4 with TRBJ1-2; D ambiguous. Per the germline V gene, CDR1 is MRHNA and CDR2 is SNTAGT. CDR3 length: 13 residues. Trimming left V 6 bases short and J 1 base short, with 9 bases between. CDR3 bases: TGTGCCAGCAGGACATTCATTAACTATGGCTACACCTTC. It codes for CASRTFINYGYTF.

V is TRBV27 and J is TRBJ1-1; a weak D match, TRBD1 (5 bases). Germline values: CDR1 MNHEY, CDR2 SMNVEV (reference sequence). The CDR3 covers 15 residues. V lost 0 bases and J lost 6, with 14 bases in between. CDR3 sequence reads: CASSLSRGLGPEAFF. The CDR3 DNA sequence: TGTGCCAGCAGTTTATCGCGGGGGTTAGGTCCTGAAGCTTTCTTT.